Presented here are 13 T cell receptor beta chains from one specimen sequenced in a study of Graves' ophthalmopathy and Graves' hyperthyroidism. RNA served as the template for amplifying TCR beta CDR3 regions. First-round RT-PCR relied on HTBI primers, and a second-round multiplex PCR came next. From the multiplex PCR reads, TCRdb called clonotypes with MiXCR, one entry per CDR3 protein. The table records about 380,000 distinct CDR3 sequences, approximately 15% of them present only once. The sequenced sample was peripheral blood. The receptors come from a woman aged 18 to 35 with stable Graves' hyperthyroidism.

This clonotype was counted at least ten times. The genes are TRBV11-3 and TRBJ1-1, with 7 bases fitting TRBD1. Germline V CDR1 and CDR2: SGHNT, YENEEA. The CDR3 runs to 15 residues. The junction had 6 bases not matched to a gene; V was cut back by 5 bases and J by 0 bases. The CDR3 is CASSVSGTVNTEAFF. The CDR3 DNA reads TGTGCCAGCAGCGTCTCCGGGACAGTGAACACTGAAGCTTTCTTT.

The rearrangement uses TRBV6-1 and TRBJ2-7; D ambiguous. Germline assignment: CDR1 MNHNS and CDR2 SASEGT. The CDR3 is made up of 14 amino acids. Trimming removed 8 bases from V and 5 bases from J, with 19 bases in between. The CDR3: CASALRTPTDEQYF. CDR3 DNA sequence: TGTGCCAGCGCCCTCCGAACTCCGACGGACGAGCAGTACTTC.

In its sample, this clonotype was seen many times. The V gene is TRBV19, the J gene TRBJ2-7; D might be TRBD2 (6 bases). Germline CDR1 is LNHDA and CDR2 is SQIVND (reference sequence). The CDR3 loop spans 13 amino acids. V shed 0 bases and J shed 6 bases, with 9 bases lying between them. The CDR3 sequence is CASSIDYGSEQYF. In DNA, the CDR3 is TGTGCCAGTAGTATAGATTACGGGAGCGAGCAGTACTTC.

This clonotype was observed many times. This sequence joins TRBV3-1 and TRBJ2-5; a possible D gene is TRBD2 (6 bases). The CDR3 has 16 residues. Trimming removed 0 bases from V and 2 bases from J, with 13 bases in between. Germline V gene lookup returns CDR1 LGHDT and CDR2 YNNKEL (reference sequence). The CDR3 region has the DNA TGTGCCAGCAGCCAAGAGCCGGGGGTGCGTCAAGAGACCCAGTACTTC. This gives the protein CASSQEPGVRQETQYF.

This chain connects TRBV11-1 to TRBJ2-7; no definite D call. Trimming pared 0 bases from V and 2 bases from J, leaving 14 bases between. The germline CDR1 and CDR2 sequences are SGHAT and FQDESV (reference sequence). The CDR3 extends over 16 amino acids. CDR3 sequence reads: CASSLASLQIPYEQYF. The CDR3 coding sequence is TGTGCCAGCAGCTTAGCCTCCTTGCAGATACCCTACGAGCAGTACTTC.

This clonotype has at least ten counts. J is TRBJ1-3 and V is TRBV12-3 or TRBV12-4; D remains unclear. Trimming cost V 2 bases and J 0 bases, with 5 bases left between them. The CDR3 contains 14 residues. CDR3 sequence: CASSLQSSGNTIYF. CDR3 sequence (DNA): TGTGCCAGCAGTTTACAGAGCTCTGGAAACACCATATATTTT.

This clonotype was seen repeatedly, ten times or more. CDR3 sequence reads: CASSFPPRGRFNSNQPQHF. DNA of the CDR3: TGTGCCAGTAGTTTCCCCCCCCGGGGCCGATTTAATAGCAATCAGCCCCAGCATTTT. The chain combines TRBV19 with TRBJ1-5; possibly TRBD1 for D (5 bases). The CDR3 length is 19 residues. Germline CDR1 and CDR2: LNHDA and SQIVND (reference sequence). Deletions cut 5 bases from V and 0 bases from J, with 23 bases between.

The chain employs TRBV3-1 and TRBJ2-2, with 7 positions matching TRBD2. Looked up from germline, CDR1 is LGHDT and CDR2 is YNNKEL (reference sequence). This CDR3 is built from 15 residues. V dropped 0 bases and J dropped 9; count of bases not matched to a gene: 7. The DNA of the CDR3 is TGTGCCAGCAGCCAAGATTTGACTAGCATGCGGGAGCTGTTTTTT. Protein: CASSQDLTSMRELFF.

This clonotype has a count of ten or more. The chain recombines TRBV6-5 with TRBJ2-5; the D gene is possibly TRBD2 (5 bases). The germline V and J ends were trimmed by 6 bases and 1 base, with 18 bases remaining between them. Per the germline V gene, CDR1 is MNHEY and CDR2 is SVGAGI. This CDR3 has 16 amino acids. CDR3 in DNA: TGTGCCAGCAGATTACCCCGGGGATTGGGCCAAGAGACCCAGTACTTC. Its protein is CASRLPRGLGQETQYF.

This clonotype was picked up many times. The V call is TRBV6-2 or TRBV6-3, the J call TRBJ2-7; 11 positions agree with TRBD2. From germline, CDR1 is MNHEY and CDR2 SVGEGT. The J segment lost 2 bases and the V segment lost 5 bases, leaving 2 bases of the junction unmatched. This CDR3 is built from 14 residues. Written as DNA, the CDR3 is TGTGCCAGCAGTACTAGCGGGGGTCCCTACGAGCAGTACTTC. Encoded protein: CASSTSGGPYEQYF.

The chain combines TRBV5-1 with TRBJ2-2; D is undetermined. V was shortened by 0 bases and J by 6 bases, with 6 bases between the two germline ends. This CDR3 comprises 13 residues. Germline values: CDR1 SGHRS, CDR2 YFSETQ. The CDR3 loop is CASSLEQAGELFF. The CDR3 bases are TGCGCCAGCAGCTTGGAGCAGGCCGGGGAGCTGTTTTTT.

This chain links TRBV28 with TRBJ2-3; 8 bases match TRBD1. The V segment lost 5 bases and the J segment 0 bases; nucleotides outside the gene matches: 7. This CDR3 is built from 16 residues. Germline values: CDR1 MDHEN, CDR2 SYDVKM. CDR3 DNA: TGTGCCAGCAGTCCTCCTTGGACAGGGAGCACAGATACGCAGTATTTT. Translation: CASSPPWTGSTDTQYF.

This clonotype was seen ten or more times. The chain joins TRBV7-9 to TRBJ1-1; unclear D gene. Trimming cost V 1 base and J 4 bases, with 4 bases left between them. CDR1 SEHNR and CDR2 FQNEAQ come from the germline V gene (reference sequence). This CDR3 contains 12 residues. The CDR3 region is CASSLESTEAFF. Here the CDR3 DNA reads TGTGCCAGCAGCTTAGAAAGCACTGAAGCTTTCTTT.